The source of this TCR beta chain is a study of shared clonotypes between healthy human individuals. Looking at the study overall: CD8 memory received one plate per donor, CD8 naive two, CD4 memory three and CD4 naive three.

The naive CD8 fraction comprised CD45RO-negative cells positively selected for CCR7 and excluded terminally differentiated effector memory CD45RA+ cells. Healthy HIV-negative adults with no recent acute infections or vaccinations were recruited as donors. CDR3 length: 15 residues. From germline, CDR1 is SGHNT and CDR2 YENEEA. J was trimmed by 3 bases and V by 6 bases; bases with no gene match: 4. Clones were sequenced by immunoSEQ multiplex PCR, and TCRdb holds only the in-frame ones, with some missing. Seen here are about 600,000 clones, around 95% observed once, and the top ten hold roughly 0.1%. The sequenced sample consisted of naive CD8+ T cells sorted from blood. The chain joins TRBV11-3 to TRBJ2-2, with TRBD1 identical over 10 bases. The receptor's source is a woman aged 25 to 45 in good health. CDR3 residues: CASSVGTGDTGELFF. DNA of the CDR3: TGTGCCAGCAGTGTCGGGACAGGGGACACCGGGGAGCTGTTTTTT.